This T cell receptor (beta chain) was obtained from a study of vaccination and CD4 T cells after COVID-19. The treatment is: roughly ten-day PBMC culture with coronavirus spike peptide pools or control peptides (ViraFEST assay). Trimming removed 0 bases from V and 2 bases from J, with 14 bases in between. Germline CDR1 reads SGDLS; CDR2 reads YYNGEE. This CDR3 has 16 residues. For this clonotype: What it binds is not known.

Oncomine TCR Beta short-read sequencing was applied to DNA from cultured CD4+ T cells. Via MiXCR, TCRdb re-called the PCR reads, giving one row per CDR3 protein. The repertoire has more than 4,000 distinct CDR3 sequences, 45% of them found once; the top ten carry around 40%. This sequence joins TRBV9 and TRBJ1-2; D gene unclear. The specimen sequenced was CD4+ T cells from blood, cultured in vitro. This clonotype was sampled from a human donor who had recovered from COVID-19. CDR3 protein: CASSVDPGPINYGYTF. The CDR3 DNA follows: TGTGCCAGCAGCGTAGACCCAGGACCGATAAACTATGGCTACACCTTC.